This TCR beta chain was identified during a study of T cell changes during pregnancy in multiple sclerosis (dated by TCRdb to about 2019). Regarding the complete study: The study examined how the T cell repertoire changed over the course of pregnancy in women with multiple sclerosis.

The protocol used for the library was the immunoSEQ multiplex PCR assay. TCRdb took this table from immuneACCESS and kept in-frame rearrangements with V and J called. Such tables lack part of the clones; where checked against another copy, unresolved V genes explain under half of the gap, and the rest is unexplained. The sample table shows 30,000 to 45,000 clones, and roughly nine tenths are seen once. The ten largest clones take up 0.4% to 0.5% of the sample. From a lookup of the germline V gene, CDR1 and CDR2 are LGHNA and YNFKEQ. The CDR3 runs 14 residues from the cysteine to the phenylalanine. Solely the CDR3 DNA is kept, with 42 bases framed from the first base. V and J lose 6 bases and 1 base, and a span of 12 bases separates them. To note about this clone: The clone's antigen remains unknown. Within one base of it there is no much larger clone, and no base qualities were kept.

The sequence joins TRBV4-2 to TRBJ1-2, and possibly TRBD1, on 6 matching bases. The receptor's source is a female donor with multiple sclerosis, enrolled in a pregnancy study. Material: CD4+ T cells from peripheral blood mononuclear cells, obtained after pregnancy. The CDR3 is CASRGIGGNYGYTF. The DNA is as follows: TGTGCCAGCAGGGGTATAGGGGGTAACTATGGCTACACCTTC.